Below are 20 T cell receptor beta chains sequenced from a single sample in a study of control samples from healthy donors and cancer patients. Data came from immunoSEQ multiplex PCR; TCRdb stores just in-frame clones and leaves some out. Here the sample spans 110,000 to 150,000 clones, about 90% being singletons. Material for sequencing was blood. These TCRs come from a man between 18 and 29 years old in good health.

This sequence joins TRBV4-3 and TRBJ1-2, with 11 bases lining up with TRBD1. This CDR3 contains 15 residues. The germline V gene encodes CDR1 LGHNA and CDR2 YSLEER. The junction had 2 bases not matched to a gene; V was cut back by 1 base and J by 4 bases. CDR3 nucleotide sequence: TGCGCCAGCAGCCAAGCCGGGACAGGGGGCTATGGCTACACCTTC. Its translation: CASSQAGTGGYGYTF.

This clone came up once. The chain combines TRBV28 with TRBJ1-2; no firm D call. The CDR3 totals 13 residues. Trimming took off 3 bases at V and 1 base at J, with 6 bases between the two ends. Germline V gene lookup returns CDR1 MDHEN and CDR2 SYDVKM. The CDR3 DNA follows: TGTGCCAGCAGTTTTTCAATTAACTATGGCTACACCTTC. Amino acid sequence: CASSFSINYGYTF.

The sample holds many counts of this clone. The V and J genes are TRBV6-5 and TRBJ2-2; either TRBD1 or TRBD2 may supply D (6 bases each). This CDR3 is built from 13 residues. Trimming took 5 bases from V and 6 from J, leaving 10 bases between them. CDR1 and CDR2 (germline): MNHEY, SVGAGI. The CDR3 DNA reads TGTGCCAGCAGTAGGGGGGCGGCCGGGGAGCTGTTTTTT. Amino acids: CASSRGAAGELFF.

Only one count was recorded for this clone. The CDR3 sequence is CASSSQRGGHNEQFF. DNA for the CDR3: TGTGCCAGCAGCTCGCAGCGGGGGGGCCACAATGAGCAGTTCTTC. The V gene is TRBV7-2, the J gene TRBJ2-1; 10 positions agree with TRBD2. Germline V lookup: CDR1 SGHTA, CDR2 FQGNSA. The V segment lost 4 bases and the J segment 5 bases; nucleotides outside the gene matches: 5. The CDR3 consists of 15 residues. Drawing the rest from reference TRBV7-2 and TRBJ2-1, the complete variable domain is GAGVSQSPSNKVTEKGKDVELRCDPISGHTALYWYRQSLGQGLEFLIYFQGNSAPDKSGLPSDRFSAERTGGSVSTLTIQRTQQEDSAVYLCASSSQRGGHNEQFFGPGTRLTVL.

V is TRBV19 and J is TRBJ1-1; weak D call: TRBD1 (6 bases). This CDR3 spans 13 amino acids. The germline V and J ends were trimmed by 6 bases and 5 bases, with 13 bases remaining between them. Per the germline V gene, CDR1 is LNHDA and CDR2 is SQIVND (reference sequence). The CDR3 DNA reads TGTGCCAGTAGCCCAAACAGGGAAACTGAAGCTTTCTTT. Protein: CASSPNRETEAFF.

The chain has TRBV5-4 and TRBJ2-3; D call uncertain. Trimming left V 0 bases short and J 2 bases short, with 10 bases between. This CDR3 has 15 amino acids. The germline V gene has CDR1 SGHNT and CDR2 YYREEE (reference sequence). For the CDR3, the DNA is TGTGCCAGCAGCTTGGAGGCACCCTCCACAGATACGCAGTATTTT. It is translated as CASSLEAPSTDTQYF. Drawing the rest from reference TRBV5-4 and TRBJ2-3, the complete variable domain is ETGVTQSPTHLIKTRGQQVTLRCSSQSGHNTVSWYQQALGQGPQFIFQYYREEENGRGNFPPRFSGLQFPNYSSELNVNALELDDSALYLCASSLEAPSTDTQYFGPGTRLTVL.

V gene TRBV7-9 combines with J gene TRBJ2-1; D is perhaps TRBD1 (5 bases). Germline V gene lookup returns CDR1 SEHNR and CDR2 FQNEAQ (reference sequence). With 5 bases removed from V and 5 bases from J, the gap between germline ends came to 10 bases. The CDR3 is 13 amino acids. The CDR3 sequence is CASSPTEHNEQFF. CDR3 DNA sequence: TGTGCCAGCAGCCCGACAGAGCACAATGAGCAGTTCTTC. Using reference TRBV7-9 and TRBJ2-1 for the parts outside the CDR3, the full variable domain is DTGVSQNPRHKITKRGQNVTFRCDPISEHNRLYWYRQTLGQGPEFLTYFQNEAQLEKSRLLSDRFSAERPKGSFSTLEIQRTEQGDSAMYLCASSPTEHNEQFFGPGTRLTVL.

This chain links TRBV6-2 or TRBV6-3 with TRBJ1-2; no clear D. Germline V CDR1 and CDR2: MNHEY, SVGEGT. CDR3 length: 13 amino acids. The germline V and J ends were trimmed by 5 bases and 1 base, with 8 bases remaining between them. In DNA, the CDR3 is TGTGCCAGCAGTCCCGGGATTAACTATGGCTACACCTTC. Translation: CASSPGINYGYTF.

This clone was recorded only once. The chain employs TRBV9 and TRBJ1-3; 10 bases fit TRBD1. The CDR3 sequence is 16 residues long. Looked up from germline, CDR1 is SGDLS and CDR2 is YYNGEE. The ends lost 6 bases at V and 6 bases at J; junction bases unmatched: 12. The CDR3 sequence: CASTPGTGVLVNTIYF. CDR3 bases: TGTGCCAGCACCCCCGGGACAGGGGTTCTCGTAAACACCATATATTTT.

The chain carries TRBV30 and TRBJ1-2, with unresolved D. V lost 1 base and J lost 6, with 15 bases in between. The germline CDR1 and CDR2 sequences are GTSNPN and SVGIG (reference sequence). CDR3 length: 14 amino acids. CDR3 sequence reads: CAWSGTFGRDGYTF. The CDR3 bases are TGTGCCTGGAGTGGGACGTTTGGAAGGGATGGCTACACCTTC.

The gene calls are TRBV11-2 and TRBJ2-1; 8 nucleotides agree with TRBD2. Germline V lookup: CDR1 SGHAT, CDR2 FQNNGV. The CDR3 is 17 amino acids. J gave up 7 bases and V 1 base, and 12 bases lay outside the gene matches. CDR3 region: CASSLVGAGEKPNEQFF. The CDR3, as DNA: TGTGCCAGCAGCTTAGTTGGAGCGGGGGAGAAGCCGAATGAGCAGTTCTTC.

The chain recombines TRBV24-1 with TRBJ2-7; D perhaps matches TRBD1 (5 bases). The germline V gene encodes CDR1 KGHDR and CDR2 SFDVKD. This CDR3 is built from 16 residues. Trimming removed 4 bases from V and 3 bases from J, with 18 bases in between. The DNA of the CDR3 is TGTGCCACCAGTGACCCACCGGGCCTAGGGGTCTACGAGCAGTACTTC. It codes for CATSDPPGLGVYEQYF.

The rearrangement joins TRBV18 to TRBJ1-2; D is unresolved. Germline V gene data show CDR1 as KGHSH and CDR2 as LQKENI. There are 16 residues in the CDR3. Trimming removed 3 bases at V and 4 bases at J, with 18 bases between. The CDR3 coding sequence is TGTGCCAGCTCACCCCAAAGCGGGGTCGGAAGCTATGGCTACACCTTC. It specifies CASSPQSGVGSYGYTF.

This clone was picked up a small number of times. The chain is built from TRBV6-2 or TRBV6-3 and TRBJ1-2; tentatively, D is TRBD1 (6 bases). The CDR3 runs 15 residues. Germline V gives CDR1 MNHEY, CDR2 SVGEGT. Deletions cut 2 bases from V and 6 bases from J, with 16 bases between. Here the CDR3 reads CASSYIPQGRDGYTF. DNA of the CDR3: TGTGCCAGCAGTTACATACCGCAGGGGCGCGATGGCTACACCTTC.

The rearrangement links TRBV3-1 (or the pseudogene TRBV3-2) to TRBJ2-7; 8 bases are a match to TRBD2. With 5 bases clipped from V and 2 bases from J, the junction kept 8 bases outside the gene matches. Germline assignment: CDR1 LGHDT and CDR2 YNNKEL (reference sequence). This CDR3 has 15 residues. CDR3 sequence: CASSAGGPRAYEQYF. CDR3 in DNA: TGTGCCAGCAGCGCGGGGGGCCCCAGGGCCTACGAGCAGTACTTC.

The V and J genes are TRBV7-8 and TRBJ2-5, with D possibly being TRBD2 (6 bases). The CDR3 extends over 16 amino acids. Trimming pared 5 bases from V and 2 bases from J, leaving 18 bases between. CDR1 is SGHVS, CDR2 FQNEAQ, per germline. The DNA for the CDR3 is TGTGCCAGCAGCCGCACAGGAGGGTCAGGACAAGAGACCCAGTACTTC. This codes for CASSRTGGSGQETQYF.

This chain joins TRBV19 and TRBJ2-7; D is perhaps TRBD1 (6 bases). This CDR3 contains 14 residues. Looked up from germline, CDR1 is LNHDA and CDR2 is SQIVND (reference sequence). The V end was cut by 4 bases, the J end by 9 bases, with 19 bases between. CDR3 residues: CASSTVNREAVQYF. The CDR3 DNA sequence: TGTGCCAGTAGTACCGTTAACAGGGAAGCGGTGCAGTACTTC.

This clone was counted only a few times. This rearrangement joins TRBV5-4 to TRBJ1-1; tentatively, D is TRBD1 (6 bases). Between the trimmed V and J ends, which lost 4 bases and 4 bases, there was a span of 14 bases. The germline gives CDR1 SGHNT, CDR2 YYREEE (reference sequence). The CDR3 is 14 amino acids. The CDR3 loop is CASSRSEGGTEAFF. CDR3 nucleotide sequence: TGTGCCAGCAGCCGATCGGAAGGGGGCACTGAAGCTTTCTTT.

DNA of the CDR3: TGTGCCAGCAGCTTAGCGCCTAGCGGGGGGTCAAATACGCAGTATTTT. Amino acids: CASSLAPSGGSNTQYF. V and J are TRBV7-2 and TRBJ2-3; 11 positions agree with TRBD2. Trimming removed 0 bases from V and 7 bases from J; junction bases left unmatched: 6. Germline CDR1 SGHTA, CDR2 FQGNSA. There are 16 residues in the CDR3.

Only one count was recorded for this clone. The chain recombines TRBV7-2 with TRBJ2-7, with D maybe TRBD2 (7 bases). The V gene's germline CDR1 is SGHTA and CDR2 FQGNSA. The V gene lost 4 bases and the J gene lost 2 bases, with 12 bases spanning the gap. The CDR3 is made up of 14 amino acids. As DNA, the CDR3 is TGTGCCAGCAGCTCGAGGGGGGGCCCCTACGAGCAGTACTTC. This gives the protein CASSSRGGPYEQYF.